Below, 2 T cell receptor beta chains from the same sample are listed, as sequenced in a study of Ad26.COV2.S vaccination and SARS-CoV-2 variants. Treatment: about 20 received Ad26.COV2.S at low or high dose, single or two shots; about 5 received placebo; per-sample allocation not given. All samples were drawn on day 63, counting from the first vaccine or placebo injection. The assay was immunoSEQ multiplex PCR, and TCRdb's table has in-frame clones only and misses some. The table has over 400,000 clones, 80% to 95% seen once. The material was peripheral blood, obtained in a trial of Ad26.COV2.S vaccine versus placebo. These receptors originate from a person between 18 and 60 years old who received the Ad26.COV2.S COVID-19 vaccine or a placebo.

The genes are TRBV9 and TRBJ2-3; D may be TRBD2 (7 bases). Germline CDR1 and CDR2: SGDLS and YYNGEE. The CDR3 is 15 residues long. Trimming stripped 0 bases from V and 4 bases from J, with 12 bases between. The CDR3 coding sequence is TGTGCCAGCAGCGTAGCTTGGGGGGGGCCAGATACGCAGTATTTT. It translates to CASSVAWGGPDTQYF.

This rearrangement joins TRBV5-4 to TRBJ2-5; possible D gene TRBD1, 5 bases. This CDR3 has 14 amino acids. V was cut by 4 bases and J by 2 bases, with 12 bases left in between. Looked up from germline, CDR1 is SGHNT and CDR2 is YYREEE (reference sequence). The CDR3 here is CASSLQGRQETQYF. The CDR3 DNA is TGTGCCAGCAGCCTCCAGGGCCGACAAGAGACCCAGTACTTC.